The TCR beta chain described here comes from a study of T cells in Graves' hyperthyroidism and ophthalmopathy. Amplified regions were TCR beta CDR3 sequences from RNA transcripts. The HTBI set primed first-round TCR CDR3 RT-PCR. TCRdb passed the multiplex PCR reads through MiXCR, listing each CDR3 protein once. The table lists about 400,000 distinct CDR3 sequences, around 14% of them singletons, with roughly 7.7% in the top ten. Germline CDR1 DFQATT, CDR2 SNEGSKA (reference sequence). V dropped 6 bases and J dropped 5 bases, with 19 bases sitting between them. The CDR3 sequence is 14 residues long. This chain uses TRBV20-1 with TRBJ2-5, with a possible D match to TRBD2 (7 bases). Sequencing was done on a sample of blood. This receptor was obtained from a woman between 18 and 29 years old with Graves' hyperthyroidism. CDR3 bases: TGCAGTGCCTTATCGGGGGGCGGCCCGGAGACCCAGTACTTC. Translating gives CSALSGGGPETQYF.